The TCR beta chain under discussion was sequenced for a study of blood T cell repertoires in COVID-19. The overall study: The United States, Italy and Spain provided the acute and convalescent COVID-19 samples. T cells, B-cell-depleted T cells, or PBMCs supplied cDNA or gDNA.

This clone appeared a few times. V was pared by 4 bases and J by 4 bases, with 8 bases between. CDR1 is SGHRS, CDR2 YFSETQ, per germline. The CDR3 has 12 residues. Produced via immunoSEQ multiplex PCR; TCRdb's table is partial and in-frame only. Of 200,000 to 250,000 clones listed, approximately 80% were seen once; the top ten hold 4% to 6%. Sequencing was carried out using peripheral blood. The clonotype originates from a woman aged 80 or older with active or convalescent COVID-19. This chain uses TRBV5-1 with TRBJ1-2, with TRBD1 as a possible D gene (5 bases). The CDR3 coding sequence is TGCGCCAGCAGCGCCGACAGCTATGGCTACACCTTC. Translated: CASSADSYGYTF.